The 11 T cell receptor beta chains presented below share a single source sample, sequenced in a study of blood T cell repertoires in COVID-19. The table came from immunoSEQ multiplex PCR; TCRdb's copy has only in-frame clones and leaves some out. The data show approximately 210,000 clones, about four fifths seen once. Sequencing was carried out using peripheral blood. The receptors were gathered from a woman in her forties or fifties with active or convalescent COVID-19.

The chain links TRBV19 to TRBJ1-5; a possible D gene is TRBD1 (5 bases). The CDR3 spans 17 residues. V was clipped by 3 bases and J by 2 bases, with 17 bases between them. Germline V gene data show CDR1 as LNHDA and CDR2 as SQIVND (reference sequence). The CDR3 reads CASSIAPGGFGNQPQHF. CDR3 DNA sequence: TGTGCCAGTAGTATTGCTCCCGGGGGGTTCGGCAATCAGCCCCAGCATTTT.

The chain recombines TRBV5-1 with TRBJ2-1; 11 nucleotides agree with TRBD1. Trimming cost V 6 bases and J 4 bases; bases outside gene matches: 6. Germline V CDR1 and CDR2: SGHRS, YFSETQ. The length of the CDR3 is 15 residues. CDR3 nucleotide sequence: TGCGCCAGCAACCCCCGGGACAGGGGGTACAATGAGCAGTTCTTC. Translation gives CASNPRDRGYNEQFF.

The rearrangement links TRBV2 to TRBJ2-7; D perhaps matches TRBD1 (5 bases). The germline V gene has CDR1 SNHLY and CDR2 FYNNEI. V lost 3 bases and J 6 bases, leaving 12 bases between the germline ends. The CDR3 runs to 13 residues. For the CDR3, the DNA is TGTGCCAGCAGTGAGAGGCAGGGTGGCGAGCAGTACGTC. Residues: CASSERQGGEQYV.

Here the CDR3 DNA reads TGTGCCAGCAGCTCGACAGGGACTAACACTGAAGCTTTCTTT. It specifies CASSSTGTNTEAFF. This chain links TRBV7-9 with TRBJ1-1, with TRBD1 matching over 7 bases. The germline V gene encodes CDR1 SEHNR and CDR2 FQNEAQ (reference sequence). The CDR3 contains 14 residues. V was clipped by 4 bases and J by 2 bases; unmatched bases: 4. The full variable domain, its missing parts supplied by reference TRBV7-9 and TRBJ1-1, is DTGVSQNPRHKITKRGQNVTFRCDPISEHNRLYWYRQTLGQGPEFLTYFQNEAQLEKSRLLSDRFSAERPKGSFSTLEIQRTEQGDSAMYLCASSSTGTNTEAFFGQGTRLTVV.

The chain employs TRBV7-8 and TRBJ1-2, with 12 positions matching TRBD1. This CDR3 is 16 amino acids long. V was clipped by 5 bases and J by 8 bases; unmatched bases: 12. The germline CDR1 and CDR2 sequences are SGHVS and FQNEAQ. The CDR3 region is CASSPAGTGGGHGYTF. The CDR3 DNA follows: TGTGCCAGCAGCCCCGCCGGGACAGGGGGCGGGCACGGCTACACCTTC.

The sample holds a few counts of this clone. V is TRBV7-9 and J is TRBJ2-1; D gene uncertain. Germline-derived CDR1 and CDR2 are SEHNR and FQNEAQ (reference sequence). V was pared by 4 bases and J by 6 bases, with 10 bases between. This CDR3 is 13 amino acids long. CDR3 sequence: CASSSTTINEQFF. DNA of the CDR3: TGTGCCAGCAGCTCTACCACGATCAATGAGCAGTTCTTC.

The chain uses TRBV20-1 and TRBJ2-1, with D maybe TRBD2 (6 bases). The V and J ends lost 4 bases and 9 bases respectively, with 10 bases between them. The CDR3 has 11 residues. CDR1 is DFQATT, CDR2 SNEGSKA, per germline (reference sequence). The CDR3 region has the DNA TGCAGTGCTACTCCCGGGGGTGAGCAGTTCTTC. Residues: CSATPGGEQFF.

The sample holds a few counts of this clone. The genes are TRBV5-1 and TRBJ1-1; possibly TRBD1 for D (5 bases). Germline V CDR1 and CDR2: SGHRS, YFSETQ. Trimming cost V 2 bases and J 9 bases, with 14 bases left between them. This CDR3 region has 13 residues. The CDR3 loop is CASSFPGIQQAFF. The CDR3 nucleotides read TGCGCCAGCAGCTTTCCAGGGATTCAACAAGCTTTCTTT.

The genes are TRBV5-4 and TRBJ1-4; maybe TRBD1 (5 bases). The CDR3 runs to 13 residues. V dropped 4 bases and J dropped 5 bases, with 9 bases sitting between them. Germline assignment: CDR1 SGHNT and CDR2 YYREEE (reference sequence). The CDR3 nucleotides read TGTGCCAGCAGCCAAAAGGGGAATGAAAAACTGTTTTTT. The encoded protein is CASSQKGNEKLFF.

This sequence joins TRBV19 and TRBJ1-1, with 9 bases that match TRBD1. This CDR3 comprises 10 residues. Trimming cost V 6 bases and J 11 bases; bases outside gene matches: 1. The germline gives CDR1 LNHDA, CDR2 SQIVND (reference sequence). The CDR3 region has the DNA TGTGCCAGTAGGGGGACAGGGGCTTTCTTT. Its translation: CASRGTGAFF.

This clone showed up just a few times. This chain uses TRBV7-3 with TRBJ2-2; D possibly corresponds to TRBD2 (6 bases). This CDR3 has 14 amino acids. With 2 bases removed from V and 3 bases from J, the gap between germline ends came to 7 bases. Germline CDR1 and CDR2: SGHTA and FQGTGA. The CDR3 DNA reads TGTGCCAGCAGCTTATGGGGGGACACCGGGGAGCTGTTTTTT. It yields the protein CASSLWGDTGELFF.